The 20 T cell receptor beta chains below were found in one sample sequenced in a study of T cells after yellow fever vaccination. TCRdb reprocessed the 5' RACE reads via MiXCR and lists one record per CDR3 protein. In the table there are 150,000 to 200,000 distinct CDR3 sequences, around 9.3% of which are singletons. The sequencing used CD8+ T cells sorted from PBMCs, collected 45 days after the yellow fever booster vaccination. All receptors derive from a young man who received the YFV17D yellow fever vaccine.

There are a few counts of this clonotype. The rearrangement uses TRBV4-2 and TRBJ1-1; no clear D. The CDR3 spans 13 residues. V lost 0 bases to trimming and J lost 6 bases, with 8 bases between them. CDR1 is LGHNA and CDR2 is YNFKEQ in the germline V gene. In nucleotides, the CDR3 is TGTGCCAGCAGCCAAGATAATCGCGCTGAAGCTTTCTTT. Translated, it gives CASSQDNRAEAFF.

This clonotype was recorded a few times. The chain is built from TRBV9 and TRBJ1-2; D may be TRBD1 (6 bases). CDR1 SGDLS and CDR2 YYNGEE come from the germline V gene. This CDR3 has 15 residues. The V end was cut by 4 bases, the J end by 7 bases, with 20 bases between. The CDR3 DNA sequence: TGTGCCAGCAGCTCGGACAGCTCGGCCCCGAGTGGCTACACCTTC. It is translated as CASSSDSSAPSGYTF.

The chain uses TRBV7-2 and TRBJ2-3, with 7 bases matching TRBD2. Germline V lookup: CDR1 SGHTA, CDR2 FQGNSA. This CDR3 has 16 amino acids. The junction had 4 bases not matched to a gene; V was cut back by 1 base and J by 0 bases. CDR3 sequence reads: CASSLVPSGSTDTQYF. The CDR3, as DNA: TGTGCCAGCAGCTTAGTTCCTAGCGGTAGCACAGATACGCAGTATTTT.

The CDR3 region has the DNA TGTGCCACCCGCCGGGGGGCGTCGAAGACCCAGTACTTC. Translated, it gives CATRRGASKTQYF. The genes are TRBV19 and TRBJ2-5; a possible D gene is TRBD2 (7 bases). The germline CDR1 and CDR2 sequences are LNHDA and SQIVND (reference sequence). The CDR3 length is 13 residues. V was pared by 10 bases and J by 6 bases, with 18 bases between.

This clonotype was detected many times. This sequence joins TRBV20-1 and TRBJ2-3, with 8 bases that match TRBD2. Germline values: CDR1 DFQATT, CDR2 SNEGSKA (reference sequence). The V and J ends lost 4 bases and 4 bases, in that order; junction bases with no gene match: 13. This CDR3 is 16 amino acids long. CDR3 DNA sequence: TGCAGTGCTATTACTAGCGGCGCAGGGTTGGCAGATACGCAGTATTTT. Its translation is CSAITSGAGLADTQYF.

This clonotype came up a few times. The J gene is TRBJ2-1, the V gene TRBV7-8; 8 bases fit TRBD2. This CDR3 contains 18 residues. The germline V gene has CDR1 SGHVS and CDR2 FQNEAQ. With V trimmed by 2 bases and J by 1 base, 10 bases remained unmatched. The CDR3 is CASSLFGSGGGSYNEQFF. In DNA form, the CDR3 reads TGTGCCAGCAGCTTATTTGGGAGCGGGGGAGGTTCCTACAATGAGCAGTTCTTC.

The chain has TRBV4-3 and TRBJ2-5; D is perhaps TRBD2 (5 bases). The CDR3 has 14 amino acids. V shed 6 bases and J shed 7 bases, with 18 bases lying between them. Germline V gene data show CDR1 as LGHNA and CDR2 as YSLEER. The DNA for the CDR3 is TGCGCCAGCAGTGAAGCCCGGGGTTTTGGGACCCAGTACTTC. Protein product: CASSEARGFGTQYF.

This clonotype occurred a few times. The gene calls are TRBV7-2 and TRBJ1-3; tentatively, D is TRBD1 (5 bases). The germline CDR1 and CDR2 sequences are SGHTA and FQGNSA. Trimming pared 0 bases from V and 5 bases from J, leaving 14 bases between. The CDR3 is 16 amino acids. The DNA of the CDR3 is TGTGCCAGCAGCTTAGCAAGGCGGGGCCGAAGAAACACCATATATTTT. Translating it yields CASSLARRGRRNTIYF.

In this sample, this clonotype turned up a few times. The J gene is TRBJ2-7, the V gene TRBV4-2, with 12 bases lining up with TRBD1. V dropped 0 bases and J dropped 3; count of bases not matched to a gene: 3. The germline CDR1 and CDR2 sequences are LGHNA and YNFKEQ. The CDR3 consists of 16 residues. Here the CDR3 reads CASSQEGTGGHYEQYF. The CDR3 nucleotides read TGTGCCAGCAGCCAAGAGGGGACAGGGGGCCACTACGAGCAGTACTTC.

The chain joins TRBV21-1 to TRBJ1-5. TRBV21-1 is shown as a pseudogene. The CDR3 covers 14 residues. The CDR3 sequence: CASSKDGDNQPQHF. The CDR3 DNA reads as TGTGCCAGCAGCAAAGACGGTGACAATCAGCCCCAGCATTTT.

CDR3: CASSLNTGGVNTEAFF. The CDR3 DNA follows: TGTGCCAGCAGTTTAAACACTGGGGGTGTGAACACTGAAGCTTTCTTT. The chain employs TRBV27 and TRBJ1-1; perhaps TRBD1 as D (5 bases). Germline CDR1 reads MNHEY; CDR2 reads SMNVEV (reference sequence). V was clipped by 2 bases and J by 0 bases, with 13 bases between them. The length of the CDR3 is 16 residues.

This clonotype was seen only a few times. V and J are TRBV12-3 or TRBV12-4 and TRBJ2-7; 8 bases agree with TRBD2. The ends lost 6 bases at V and 4 bases at J; junction bases unmatched: 11. The CDR3 covers 15 residues. The CDR3 is CASRLAGSPLYEQYF. For the CDR3, the DNA is TGTGCCAGCAGGCTAGCGGGCAGCCCGTTGTACGAGCAGTACTTC.

This clonotype was counted between two and nine times. The rearrangement uses TRBV4-1 and TRBJ1-4; D not certain. Germline V gene data show CDR1 as MGHRA and CDR2 as YSYEKL. Trimming stripped 0 bases from V and 7 bases from J, with 6 bases between. This CDR3 has 13 residues. CDR3 nucleotides: TGCGCCAGCAGCCAAGAAACAGTTGAAAAACTGTTTTTT. It codes for CASSQETVEKLFF.

The chain has TRBV7-6 and TRBJ2-3; 12 bases agree with TRBD2. With V trimmed by 4 bases and J by 4 bases, 15 bases remained unmatched. The CDR3 runs to 19 residues. The germline gives CDR1 SGHVS, CDR2 FNYEAQ. This CDR3 reads CASSSLAGGTLEKPDTQYF. In DNA form, the CDR3 reads TGTGCCAGCAGCTCGCTAGCGGGGGGGACACTCGAAAAGCCAGATACGCAGTATTTT.

The rearrangement joins TRBV7-2 to TRBJ2-1; D may be TRBD2 (5 bases). Trimming stripped 5 bases from V and 5 bases from J, with 16 bases between. The CDR3 consists of 15 residues. Germline CDR1 reads SGHTA; CDR2 reads FQGNSA. CDR3 in DNA: TGTGCCAGCAGCCCCGGGTTGCCGGGGAACAATGAGCAGTTCTTC. Translating gives CASSPGLPGNNEQFF.

This clonotype appeared a few times. CDR3 in amino acids: CASSQEDRPNYGYTF. DNA for the CDR3: TGCGCCAGCAGCCAAGAAGACAGACCTAACTATGGCTACACCTTC. This chain connects TRBV4-1 to TRBJ1-2, with a weak D call TRBD1 (5 bases). The V end was cut by 0 bases, the J end by 0 bases, with 8 bases between. Per germline, CDR1 MGHRA and CDR2 YSYEKL. CDR3 size: 15 residues.

Many counts were recorded for this clonotype. The rearrangement uses TRBV7-6 and TRBJ2-1; D may be TRBD1 (6 bases). CDR1 is SGHVS, CDR2 FNYEAQ, per germline. The length of the CDR3 is 13 residues. V shed 4 bases and J shed 7 bases, with 11 bases lying between them. The CDR3 DNA follows: TGTGCCAGCAGCTGGGGGCAGGGAAATGAGCAGTTCTTC. This translates into CASSWGQGNEQFF.

In this sample, this clonotype turned up a few times. The CDR3 bases are TGTGCCAGCAGCGGGAGGAGCGATGGCTACACCTTC. It is translated as CASSGRSDGYTF. The chain combines TRBV9 with TRBJ1-2; D unresolved. Germline CDR1 reads SGDLS; CDR2 reads YYNGEE. The CDR3 totals 12 residues. Trimming pared 3 bases from V and 6 bases from J, leaving 9 bases between.

This clonotype occurred many times. J is TRBJ1-2 and V is TRBV29-1; the match to TRBD1 covers 7 bases. After removal of 3 bases from V and 7 bases from J, the junction contained 11 bases not matched to a gene. The CDR3 spans 14 residues. Germline CDR1 reads SQVTM; CDR2 reads ANQGSEA. Here the CDR3 DNA reads TGCAGCGTTGATGGGAGGGGGCGATTGAGTGGCTACACCTTC. It is translated as CSVDGRGRLSGYTF.

This rearrangement joins TRBV5-1 to TRBJ2-3; the match to TRBD2 covers 11 bases. Germline V lookup: CDR1 SGHRS, CDR2 YFSETQ. V was clipped by 0 bases and J by 6 bases; unmatched bases: 6. The CDR3 has 16 amino acids. The CDR3 loop is CASSLGLAGGLDTQYF. The DNA of the CDR3 is TGCGCCAGCAGCTTGGGGCTAGCGGGGGGTCTCGATACGCAGTATTTT.